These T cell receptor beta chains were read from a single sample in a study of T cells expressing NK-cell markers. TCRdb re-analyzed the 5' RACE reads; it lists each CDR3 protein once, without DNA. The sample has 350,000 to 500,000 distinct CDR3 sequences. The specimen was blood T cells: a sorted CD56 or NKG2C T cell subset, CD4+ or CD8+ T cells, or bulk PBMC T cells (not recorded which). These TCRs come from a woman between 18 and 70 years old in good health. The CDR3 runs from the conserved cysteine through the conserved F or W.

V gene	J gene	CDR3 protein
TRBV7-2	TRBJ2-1	CASSSSGPGYNEQFF
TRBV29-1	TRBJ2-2	CSAEGPNTGELFF
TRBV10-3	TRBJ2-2	CAISGIGELPGELFF
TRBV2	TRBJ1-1	CASVGSWTEAFF
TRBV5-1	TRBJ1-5	CASSKDRTRYSNQPQHF
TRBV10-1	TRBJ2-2	CASSMTEDGELFF
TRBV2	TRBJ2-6	CASSPGLAGPSGANVLTF
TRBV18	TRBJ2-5	CASSPLLSYYQETQYF
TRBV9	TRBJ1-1	CASSGGGGTEAFF
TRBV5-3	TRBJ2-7	CARSPSGGGPSYEQYF
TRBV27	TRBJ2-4	CASSFEGPLAKNIQYF
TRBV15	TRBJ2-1	CATSSPMASGRRNEQFF
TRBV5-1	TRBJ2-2	CASTIQGDTGELFF
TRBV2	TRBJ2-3	CASSGAVPDTQYF
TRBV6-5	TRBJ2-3	CASSYSKTGSDTQYF
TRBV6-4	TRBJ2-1	CASSISGSLGEQFF
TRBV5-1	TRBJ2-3	CASSQPQGGTDTQYF
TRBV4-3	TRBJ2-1	CASSQDPLSGYNEQFF
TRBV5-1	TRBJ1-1	CASSLYGGVTEAFF
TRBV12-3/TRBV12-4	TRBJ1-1	CASSSDRGPTEAFF
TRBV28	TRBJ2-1	CASSPTLQGAGEQFF
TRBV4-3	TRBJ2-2	CASSHFWDGTNTGELFF
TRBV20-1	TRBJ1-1	CSARWDRGGTEAFF
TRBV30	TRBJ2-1	CAWSVRGLAVVNEQFF
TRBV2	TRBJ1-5	CASSPDRDHQPQHF
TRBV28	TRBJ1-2	CASSLGLSGKGPDGHGYTF
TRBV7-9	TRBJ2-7	CASSLGGRANYEQYF
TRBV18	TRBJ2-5	CASSPAPSGSLETQYF
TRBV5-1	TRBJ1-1	CASSLTWGTEAFF
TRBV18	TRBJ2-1	CASSPRRAGGHEQFF
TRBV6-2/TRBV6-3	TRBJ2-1	CASSSRRTGPEQFF
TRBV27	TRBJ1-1	CASSSSGYGTEAFF
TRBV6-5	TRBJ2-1	CASRDRYNEQFF
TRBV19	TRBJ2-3	CASSIRTGYPTSTDTQYF
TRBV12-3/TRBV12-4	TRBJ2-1	CASRWYNEQFF
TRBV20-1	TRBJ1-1	CSATGGGTEAFF
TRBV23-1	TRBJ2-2	CASSPRLNTGELFF
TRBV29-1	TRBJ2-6	CSVDSDREGSGANVLTF
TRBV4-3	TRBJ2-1	CASSQRDRSSGRANNEQFF
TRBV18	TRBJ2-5	CASSPSVGTQETQYF
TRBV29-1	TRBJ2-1	CSVEGLGLAGVAVNEQFF
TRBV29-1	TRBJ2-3	CSVQTSGAVDTQYF
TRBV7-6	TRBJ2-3	CASSPPVGGGGTDTQYF
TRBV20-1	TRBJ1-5	CSAHLFGRSNQPQHF
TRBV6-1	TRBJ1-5	CASSEHWGEGNQPQHF
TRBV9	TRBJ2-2	CASSVSSGELFF
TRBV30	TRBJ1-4	CAWSANNEKLFF
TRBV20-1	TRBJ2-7	CSARVVESSYEQYF
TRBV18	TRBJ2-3	CASSPLLAEYTDTQYF
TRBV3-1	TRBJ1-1	CASSQDGRANTEAFF
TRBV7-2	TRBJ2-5	CASSSRLAGGGETQYF
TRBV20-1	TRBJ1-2	CSARDEVQEVSGGYTF
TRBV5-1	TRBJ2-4	CASSLVSGVGKNIQYF
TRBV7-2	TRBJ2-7	CASSPGISYEQYF
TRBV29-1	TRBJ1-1	CSVEPGEGTEAFF
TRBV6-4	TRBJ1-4	CASSDSTGQGAKLFF
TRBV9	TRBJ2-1	CASSVAVDPINEQFF
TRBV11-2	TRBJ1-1	CASSPNMNTEAFF
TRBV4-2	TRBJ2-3	CASSRSAGGESTDTQYF
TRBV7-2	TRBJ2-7	CASSLAGVAGAYEQYF